One and the same sample provided the 6 T cell receptor beta chains below, sequenced in a study of CD8+CD57+ T cells in acquired aplastic anemia. Using genomic DNA as the template, TCR beta VDJ and CDR3 profiling was carried out. TCRdb processed the reads anew with MiXCR; each CDR3 protein has one entry. The table includes roughly 80,000 distinct CDR3 sequences, under 80% detected once. Flow cytometry had shown expanded CD8+CD57+ cells in the patients chosen for sequencing. The sequencing input was sorted CD4+, CD8+, or CD8+CD57+ T cells (not recorded which) from PBMCs. The receptor source for this set is a human donor with aplastic anemia.

This chain joins TRBV24-1 and TRBJ2-3, with D uncertain. The germline V gene encodes CDR1 KGHDR and CDR2 SFDVKD. V was clipped by 11 bases and J by 2 bases, with 10 bases between them. The CDR3 has 12 residues. The CDR3 loop reads CASSVNTDTQYF. In DNA, the CDR3 is TGTGCCAGCAGCGTAAACACAGATACGCAGTATTTT.

Only a few counts were recorded for this clonotype. The V gene is TRBV6-2 or TRBV6-3, the J gene TRBJ2-7; maybe TRBD1 (6 bases). The V end lost 0 bases, the J end lost 4 bases, and 19 bases lay between the germline ends. Germline CDR1 is MNHEY and CDR2 is SVGEGT. The CDR3 loop spans 17 amino acids. The CDR3 DNA reads TGTGCCAGCAGTTACTCCCCCTCTCAGACAGGCCGGTACGAGCAGTACTTC. Translating it yields CASSYSPSQTGRYEQYF.

This rearrangement joins TRBV15 to TRBJ2-2; the D is unclear. CDR3 size: 14 residues. Germline loops: CDR1 LNHNV, CDR2 YYDKDF (reference sequence). With 7 bases removed from V and 0 bases from J, the gap between germline ends came to 9 bases. CDR3 DNA: TGTGCCACCATCGAACCCGCGAACACCGGGGAGCTGTTTTTT. Translating it yields CATIEPANTGELFF.

This chain connects TRBV6-4 to TRBJ1-2; tentatively, D is TRBD1 (5 bases). Trimming pared 2 bases from V and 7 bases from J, leaving 11 bases between. The CDR3 contains 13 residues. The germline gives CDR1 MRHNA, CDR2 SNTAGT. The CDR3 here is CASSDPGHLGYTF. The CDR3 DNA follows: TGTGCCAGCAGTGACCCCGGACATCTTGGCTACACCTTC.

This clonotype has only a few counts. The chain carries TRBV24-1 and TRBJ2-5, with TRBD1 identical over 8 bases. This CDR3 comprises 15 residues. The germline V gene has CDR1 KGHDR and CDR2 SFDVKD. Unmatched junction bases numbered 5, after V lost 3 bases and J lost 3 bases. Here the CDR3 DNA reads TGTGCCACCAGTGATAAGGGACAGGCCAAAGAGACCCAGTACTTC. Its protein product is CATSDKGQAKETQYF.

Concerning this clonotype: A junction boundary mismatches the germline segment, possibly from a read error. This rearrangement joins TRBV6-4 to TRBJ2-5; D may be TRBD1 (6 bases). The CDR3 contains 16 residues. From germline, CDR1 is MRHNA and CDR2 SNTAGT. CDR3 protein: CATSGPGQNSRETQYF. As DNA, the CDR3 is TGTGCCACCAGTGGGCCGGGACAAAACTCGCGGGAGACCCAGTACTTC.